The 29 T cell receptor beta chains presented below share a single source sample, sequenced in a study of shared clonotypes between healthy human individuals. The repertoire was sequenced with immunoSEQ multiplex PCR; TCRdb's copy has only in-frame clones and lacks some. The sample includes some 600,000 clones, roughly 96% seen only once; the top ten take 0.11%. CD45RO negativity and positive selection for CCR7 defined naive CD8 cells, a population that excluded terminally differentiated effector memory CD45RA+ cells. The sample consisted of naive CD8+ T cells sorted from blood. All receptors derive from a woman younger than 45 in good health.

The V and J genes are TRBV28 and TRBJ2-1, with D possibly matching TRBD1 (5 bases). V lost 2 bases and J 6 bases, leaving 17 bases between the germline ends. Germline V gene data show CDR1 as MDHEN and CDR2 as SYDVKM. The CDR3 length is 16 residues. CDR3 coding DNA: TGTGCCAGCAGTTTAGGGGCCCCTAATCCCTTCAATGAGCAGTTCTTC. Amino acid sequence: CASSLGAPNPFNEQFF.

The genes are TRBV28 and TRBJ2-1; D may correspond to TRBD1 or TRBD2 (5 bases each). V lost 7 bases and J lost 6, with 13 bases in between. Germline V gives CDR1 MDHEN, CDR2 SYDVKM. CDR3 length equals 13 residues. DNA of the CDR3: TGTGCCAGCACAGTGGGGACCCGCAATGAGCAGTTCTTC. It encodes CASTVGTRNEQFF.

DNA for the CDR3: TGTGCCAGCAGCGGGCAGGGAACTAACGAGCAGTACTTC. It is translated as CASSGQGTNEQYF. The chain recombines TRBV7-9 with TRBJ2-7, with a tentative D call TRBD1 (5 bases). V was pared by 5 bases and J by 5 bases, with 13 bases between. The CDR3 runs 13 residues. CDR1 is SEHNR, CDR2 FQNEAQ, per germline (reference sequence).

The CDR3 reads CASSQRTSVDGEQYF. DNA for the CDR3: TGCGCCAGCAGCCAGAGGACTAGCGTGGACGGCGAGCAGTACTTC. The gene calls are TRBV4-1 and TRBJ2-7, with 9 bases fitting TRBD2. Trimming took 3 bases from V and 6 from J; bases not matched to a gene: 9. The CDR3 covers 15 residues. Germline V CDR1 and CDR2: MGHRA, YSYEKL.

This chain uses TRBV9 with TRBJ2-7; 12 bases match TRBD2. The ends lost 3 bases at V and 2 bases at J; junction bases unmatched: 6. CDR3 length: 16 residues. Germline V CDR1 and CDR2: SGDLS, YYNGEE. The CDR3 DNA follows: TGTGCCAGCAGCGAAAAAACTAGCGGGGGGACCTACGAGCAGTACTTC. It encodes CASSEKTSGGTYEQYF.

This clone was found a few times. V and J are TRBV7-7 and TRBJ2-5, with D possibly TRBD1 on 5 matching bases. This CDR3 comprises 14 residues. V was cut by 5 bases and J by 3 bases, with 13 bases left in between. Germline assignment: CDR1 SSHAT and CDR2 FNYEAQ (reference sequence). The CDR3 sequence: CASSNYRQKETQYF. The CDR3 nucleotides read TGTGCCAGCAGCAATTACCGACAGAAAGAGACCCAGTACTTC.

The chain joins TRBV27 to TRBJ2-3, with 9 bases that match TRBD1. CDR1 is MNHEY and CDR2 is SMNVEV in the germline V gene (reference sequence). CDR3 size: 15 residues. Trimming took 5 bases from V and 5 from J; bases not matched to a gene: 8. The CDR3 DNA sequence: TGTGCCAGCAGTCCACGGACAGGGGTCATAGATACGCAGTATTTT. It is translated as CASSPRTGVIDTQYF.

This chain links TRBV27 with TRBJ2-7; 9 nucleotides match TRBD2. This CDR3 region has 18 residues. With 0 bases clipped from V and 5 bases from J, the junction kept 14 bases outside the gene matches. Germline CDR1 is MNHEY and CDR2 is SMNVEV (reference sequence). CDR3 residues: CASSLSWVAGASSHEQYF. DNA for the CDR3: TGTGCCAGCAGTTTATCGTGGGTAGCGGGAGCTAGTTCCCACGAGCAGTACTTC.

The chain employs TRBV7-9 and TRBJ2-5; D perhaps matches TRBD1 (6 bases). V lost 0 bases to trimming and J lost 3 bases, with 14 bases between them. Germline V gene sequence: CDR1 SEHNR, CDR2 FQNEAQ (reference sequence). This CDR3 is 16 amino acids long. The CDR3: CASSLAWGQGEETQYF. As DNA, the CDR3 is TGTGCCAGCAGCTTAGCATGGGGGCAGGGTGAAGAGACCCAGTACTTC.

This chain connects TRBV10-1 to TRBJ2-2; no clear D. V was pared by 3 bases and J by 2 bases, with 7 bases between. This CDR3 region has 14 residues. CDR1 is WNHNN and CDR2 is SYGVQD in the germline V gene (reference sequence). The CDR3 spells CASSEGINTGELFF. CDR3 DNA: TGCGCCAGCAGTGAAGGGATCAACACCGGGGAGCTGTTTTTT.

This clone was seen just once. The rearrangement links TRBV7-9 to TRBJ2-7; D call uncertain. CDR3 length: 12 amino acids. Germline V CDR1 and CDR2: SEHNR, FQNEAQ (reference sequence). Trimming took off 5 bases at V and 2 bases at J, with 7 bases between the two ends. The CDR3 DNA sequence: TGTGCCAGCAGCGAGCTAACCTACGAGCAGTACTTC. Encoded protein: CASSELTYEQYF.

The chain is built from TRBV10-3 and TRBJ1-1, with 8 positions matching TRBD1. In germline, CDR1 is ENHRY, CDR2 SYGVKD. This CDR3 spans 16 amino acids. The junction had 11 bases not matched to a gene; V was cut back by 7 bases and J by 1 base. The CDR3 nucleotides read TGTGCCATCAAGGGAGAAGGACAGGGTCCGAACACTGAAGCTTTCTTT. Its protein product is CAIKGEGQGPNTEAFF.

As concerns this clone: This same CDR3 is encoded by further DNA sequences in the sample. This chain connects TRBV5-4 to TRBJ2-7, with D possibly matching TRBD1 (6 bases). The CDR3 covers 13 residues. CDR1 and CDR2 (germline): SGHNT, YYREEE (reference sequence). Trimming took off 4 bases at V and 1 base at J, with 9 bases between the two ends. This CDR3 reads CASSPDSSYEQYF. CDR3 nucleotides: TGTGCCAGCAGCCCGGACAGTTCCTACGAGCAGTACTTC. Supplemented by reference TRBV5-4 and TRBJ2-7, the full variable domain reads ETGVTQSPTHLIKTRGQQVTLRCSSQSGHNTVSWYQQALGQGPQFIFQYYREEENGRGNFPPRFSGLQFPNYSSELNVNALELDDSALYLCASSPDSSYEQYFGPGTRLTVT.

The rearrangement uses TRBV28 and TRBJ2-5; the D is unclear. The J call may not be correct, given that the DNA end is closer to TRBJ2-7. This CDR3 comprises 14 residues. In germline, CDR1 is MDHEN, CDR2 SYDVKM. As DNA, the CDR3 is TGTGCCAGCAGTTTCCTAGAAACTCTCTACGAGCAGTACTTC. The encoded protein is CASSFLETLYEQYF.

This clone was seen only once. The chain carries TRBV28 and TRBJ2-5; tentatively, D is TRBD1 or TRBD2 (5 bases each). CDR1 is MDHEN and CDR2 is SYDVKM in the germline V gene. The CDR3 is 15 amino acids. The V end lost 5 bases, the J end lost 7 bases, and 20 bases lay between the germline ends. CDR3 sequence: CASSRDGAEVRTQYF. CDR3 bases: TGTGCCAGCAGTCGGGACGGCGCAGAGGTACGGACCCAGTACTTC.

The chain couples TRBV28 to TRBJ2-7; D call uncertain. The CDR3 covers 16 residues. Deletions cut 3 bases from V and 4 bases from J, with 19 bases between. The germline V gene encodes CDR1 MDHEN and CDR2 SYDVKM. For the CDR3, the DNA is TGTGCCAGCAGTTTCTCCGGGTCCCAAGGAATGTACGAGCAGTACTTC. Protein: CASSFSGSQGMYEQYF.

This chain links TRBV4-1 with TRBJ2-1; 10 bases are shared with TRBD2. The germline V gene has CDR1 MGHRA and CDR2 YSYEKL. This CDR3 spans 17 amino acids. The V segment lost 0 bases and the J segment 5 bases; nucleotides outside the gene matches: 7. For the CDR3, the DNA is TGCGCCAGCAGCCAAGAGACAATCCTAGCGGGAGACAATGAGCAGTTCTTC. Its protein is CASSQETILAGDNEQFF.

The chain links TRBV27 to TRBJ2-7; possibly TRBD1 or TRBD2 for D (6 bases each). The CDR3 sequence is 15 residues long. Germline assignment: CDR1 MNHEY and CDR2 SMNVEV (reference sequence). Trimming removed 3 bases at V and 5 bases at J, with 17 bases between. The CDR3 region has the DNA TGTGCCAGCAGTTTTAATAACAGGGAGGACCACGAGCAGTACTTC. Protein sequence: CASSFNNREDHEQYF.

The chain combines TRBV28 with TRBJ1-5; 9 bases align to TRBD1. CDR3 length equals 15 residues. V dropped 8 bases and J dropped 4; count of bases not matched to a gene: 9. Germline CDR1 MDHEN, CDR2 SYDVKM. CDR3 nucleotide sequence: TGTGCCAGCGGGCCGGGACAGGGCCGAAATCAGCCCCAGCATTTT. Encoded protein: CASGPGQGRNQPQHF.

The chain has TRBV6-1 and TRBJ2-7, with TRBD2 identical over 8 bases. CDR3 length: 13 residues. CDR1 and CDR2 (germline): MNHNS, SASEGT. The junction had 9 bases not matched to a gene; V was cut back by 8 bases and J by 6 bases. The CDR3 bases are TGTGCCAGCCTCCCCGGCGGGGGGCTCGAGCAGTACTTC. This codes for CASLPGGGLEQYF.

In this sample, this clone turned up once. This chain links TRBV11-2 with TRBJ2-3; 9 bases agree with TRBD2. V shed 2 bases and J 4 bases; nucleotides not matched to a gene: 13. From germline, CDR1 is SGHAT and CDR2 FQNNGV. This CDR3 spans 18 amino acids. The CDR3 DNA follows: TGTGCCAGCAGCTTACTAGGACGGGGACTAGCCGGCGCAGATACGCAGTATTTT. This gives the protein CASSLLGRGLAGADTQYF.

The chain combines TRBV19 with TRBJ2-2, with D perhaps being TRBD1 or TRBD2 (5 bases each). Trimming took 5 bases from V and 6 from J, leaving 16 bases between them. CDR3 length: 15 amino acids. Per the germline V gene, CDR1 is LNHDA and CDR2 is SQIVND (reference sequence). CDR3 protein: CASSLMGVLAGELFF. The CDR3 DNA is TGTGCCAGTAGTTTAATGGGGGTACTGGCCGGGGAGCTGTTTTTT.

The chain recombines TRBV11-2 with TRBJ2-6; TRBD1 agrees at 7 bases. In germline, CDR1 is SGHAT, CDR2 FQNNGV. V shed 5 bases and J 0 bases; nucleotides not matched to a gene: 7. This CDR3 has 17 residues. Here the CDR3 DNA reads TGTGCCAGCAGCGGACCCGACAGGGACTCTGGGGCCAACGTCCTGACTTTC. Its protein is CASSGPDRDSGANVLTF. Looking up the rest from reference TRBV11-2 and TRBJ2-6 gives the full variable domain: EAGVAQSPRYKIIEKRQSVAFWCNPISGHATLYWYQQILGQGPKLLIQFQNNGVVDDSQLPKDRFSAERLKGVDSTLKIQPAKLEDSAVYLCASSGPDRDSGANVLTFGAGSRLTVL.

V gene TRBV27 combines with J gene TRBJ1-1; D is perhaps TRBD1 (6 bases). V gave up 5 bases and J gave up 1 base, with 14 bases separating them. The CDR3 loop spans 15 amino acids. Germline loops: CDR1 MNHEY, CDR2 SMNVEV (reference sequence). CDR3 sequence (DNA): TGTGCCAGCAGTCCCACAGGGTCAGGGAACACTGAAGCTTTCTTT. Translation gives CASSPTGSGNTEAFF.

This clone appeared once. The CDR3 nucleotides read TGTGCCACCTTTTCGGGCGAACACGAGCAGTACTTC. Protein: CATFSGEHEQYF. V usage is TRBV10-3 and J usage is TRBJ2-7, with D uncertain. Trimming left V 10 bases short and J 5 bases short, with 15 bases between. Germline V gene lookup returns CDR1 ENHRY and CDR2 SYGVKD. CDR3 size: 12 residues.

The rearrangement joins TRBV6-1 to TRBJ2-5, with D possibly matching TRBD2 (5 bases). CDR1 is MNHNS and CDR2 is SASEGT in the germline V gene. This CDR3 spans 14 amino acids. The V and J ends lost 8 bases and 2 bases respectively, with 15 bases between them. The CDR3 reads CASSVRASQETQYF. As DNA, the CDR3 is TGTGCCAGCTCGGTGCGGGCGAGTCAAGAGACCCAGTACTTC.

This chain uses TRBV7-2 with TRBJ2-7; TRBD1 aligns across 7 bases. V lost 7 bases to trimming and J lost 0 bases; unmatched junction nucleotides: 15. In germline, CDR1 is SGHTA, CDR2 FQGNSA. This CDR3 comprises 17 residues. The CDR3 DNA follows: TGTGCCAGCAACGATATGCCGACAGGGTGGGGCTCCTACGAGCAGTACTTC. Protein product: CASNDMPTGWGSYEQYF.

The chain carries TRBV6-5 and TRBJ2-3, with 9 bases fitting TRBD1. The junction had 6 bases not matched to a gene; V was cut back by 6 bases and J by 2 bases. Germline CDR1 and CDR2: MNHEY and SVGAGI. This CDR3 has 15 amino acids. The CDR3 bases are TGTGCCAGCAGCTACCGGGACAGGGTCACAGATACGCAGTATTTT. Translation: CASSYRDRVTDTQYF.

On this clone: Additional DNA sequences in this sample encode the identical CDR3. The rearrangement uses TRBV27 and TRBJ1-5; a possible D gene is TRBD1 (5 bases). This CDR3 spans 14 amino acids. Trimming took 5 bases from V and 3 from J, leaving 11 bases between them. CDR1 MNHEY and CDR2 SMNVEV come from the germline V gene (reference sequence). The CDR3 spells CASSPGGSNQPQHF. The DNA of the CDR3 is TGTGCCAGCAGTCCCGGGGGGTCCAATCAGCCCCAGCATTTT.